Listed here are 3 T cell receptor beta chains from one sample, sequenced in a study of CD8 T cells in Susac syndrome. It was with random hexamers that 0.5 to 1 ug RNA was reverse transcribed. One entry per CDR3 protein, called by TCRdb with MiXCR from the immunoSEQ multiplex PCR reads. The table lists about 130,000 distinct CDR3 sequences, 90% to 95% of them singletons. The specimen sequenced was CD4+ T cells from PBMCs. The receptors come from a human donor in good health.

The gene calls are TRBV5-4 and TRBJ2-2; D uncertain. Germline CDR1 reads SGHNT; CDR2 reads YYREEE (reference sequence). The CDR3 runs 17 residues. V dropped 1 base and J dropped 2 bases, with 15 bases sitting between them. The CDR3, as DNA: TGTGCCAGCAGCTTGCGGTCGGCGGACCTAAACACCGGGGAGCTGTTTTTT. Its translation is CASSLRSADLNTGELFF.

The chain is built from TRBV13 and TRBJ2-5, with TRBD1 identical over 8 bases. The CDR3 covers 15 residues. V shed 6 bases, J shed 5 bases, and the junction held 11 bases outside the gene matches. Germline V gene data show CDR1 as PRHDT and CDR2 as FYEKMQ (reference sequence). The CDR3 sequence: CASRRTGGDSETQYF. CDR3 coding DNA: TGTGCCAGCAGGCGTACAGGGGGTGATTCGGAGACCCAGTACTTC.

The chain combines TRBV29-1 with TRBJ2-2; 9 bases are shared with TRBD2. CDR1 and CDR2 from the germline V gene are SQVTM and ANQGSEA. The CDR3 is made up of 15 amino acids. V shed 4 bases and J 4 bases; nucleotides not matched to a gene: 7. CDR3 bases: TGCAGCGTTGCCCGTGCGGGAGGGTCCACCGGGGAGCTGTTTTTT. Protein sequence: CSVARAGGSTGELFF.